The 9 T cell receptor beta chains given below trace back to one sample, sequenced in a study of Graves' ophthalmopathy and Graves' hyperthyroidism. The study amplified TCR beta CDR3 regions using RNA transcripts. RT-PCR was first run with HTBI primers, then multiplex PCR in a second round. TCRdb reanalysed the multiplex PCR reads using MiXCR and keeps one entry per CDR3 protein. Found here are under 250,000 distinct CDR3 sequences, roughly 27% of them singletons; the top ten hold 9.1%. Sequencing input: peripheral blood. The receptors derive from a man in his fifties or sixties with Graves' ophthalmopathy.

The J gene is TRBJ2-5, the V gene TRBV12-3 or TRBV12-4, with D possibly being TRBD2 (6 bases). The V gene lost 1 base and the J gene lost 6 bases, with 9 bases spanning the gap. The CDR3 sequence is 13 residues long. The DNA for the CDR3 is TGTGCCAGCAGTTTAGGGGACTTGCAGACCCAGTACTTC. Amino acids: CASSLGDLQTQYF.

This clonotype has a single count. The chain couples TRBV6-2 or TRBV6-3 to TRBJ1-5, with unresolved D. The germline gives CDR1 MNHEY, CDR2 SVGEGT. This CDR3 has 13 residues. Trimming took off 5 bases at V and 4 bases at J, with 9 bases between the two ends. The CDR3, as DNA: TGTGCCAGCAGTACGACCCGAAATCAGCCCCAGCATTTT. This translates into CASSTTRNQPQHF.

This clonotype showed up many times. The V and J genes are TRBV25-1 and TRBJ2-7; TRBD2 is a possible D gene (7 bases). Per the germline V gene, CDR1 is MGHDK and CDR2 is SYGVNS. V was shortened by 8 bases and J by 4 bases, with 15 bases between the two germline ends. The CDR3 totals 13 residues. The CDR3, as DNA: TGTGCCAGCTGCCGGGGGCGGGGGTACGAGCAGTACTTC. Protein: CASCRGRGYEQYF.

This chain links TRBV27 with TRBJ2-7; TRBD1 aligns across 10 bases. The germline V gene encodes CDR1 MNHEY and CDR2 SMNVEV (reference sequence). This CDR3 has 15 residues. Losses at the gene ends were 4 bases for V and 4 bases for J; bases not matched to a gene: 7. Here the CDR3 DNA reads TGTGCCAGCAGTTCGCCGGGACAGGGGAAGTACGAGCAGTACTTC. It translates to CASSSPGQGKYEQYF.

The chain is built from TRBV12-3 or TRBV12-4 and TRBJ1-2; TRBD1 matches at 11 bases. Trimming at V came to 5 bases and at J to 13 bases, leaving 6 bases not matched to a gene. The CDR3 totals 12 residues. As DNA, the CDR3 is TGTGCCAGCAGTACCGGACAGGGGGCAGGCACCTTC. It codes for CASSTGQGAGTF.

The chain carries TRBV9 and TRBJ2-7, with 15 nucleotides matching TRBD2. The germline gives CDR1 SGDLS, CDR2 YYNGEE. The CDR3 has 15 amino acids. The ends lost 4 bases at V and 5 bases at J; junction bases unmatched: 4. This chain's CDR3 is CASSPGTSGRHEQYF. The CDR3 nucleotides read TGTGCCAGCAGCCCGGGGACTAGCGGGAGGCACGAGCAGTACTTC.

This clonotype was recorded at least ten times. This is likely a read error, given that the CDR3 carries no conserved phenylalanine or tryptophan at its end. DNA for the CDR3: TGTGCCAGCAAAAGGACCCCGGGACTATACTCCTACGAGCAGTACTCC. Its translation is CASKRTPGLYSYEQYS. This chain links TRBV28 with TRBJ2-7; 7 positions match TRBD2. The CDR3 extends over 16 amino acids. CDR1 and CDR2 from the germline V gene are MDHEN and SYDVKM. V shed 7 bases and J 0 bases; nucleotides not matched to a gene: 12.

As for this clonotype: Germline is not matched at one junction end, which may reflect a read error. The chain links TRBV6-2 or TRBV6-3 to TRBJ1-2, with D perhaps TRBD1 (6 bases). This CDR3 has 13 amino acids. Germline CDR1 reads MNHEY; CDR2 reads SVGEGT. This chain's CDR3 is CASASEVYGGSSF. The CDR3 bases are TGTGCCAGCGCCTCCGAGGTGTACGGGGGCAGCTCCTTC.

This clonotype was seen many times. The chain couples TRBV7-8 to TRBJ1-2; TRBD1 aligns across 9 bases. This CDR3 comprises 13 residues. V gave up 5 bases and J gave up 6 bases; unmatched junction bases: 4. The V gene's germline CDR1 is SGHVS and CDR2 FQNEAQ. CDR3 loop: CASSPRDRDGYTF. The CDR3 bases are TGTGCCAGCAGCCCAAGGGACAGGGATGGCTACACCTTC.